The next 30 T cell receptor beta chains were all read from a single sample in a study of T cell changes during pregnancy in multiple sclerosis. The repertoire was sequenced with immunoSEQ multiplex PCR; TCRdb's copy has only in-frame clones and lacks some. This sample carries about 83,000 clones, roughly nine tenths of them seen once, and the ten largest clones take about 3.8%. The specimen was PBMCs, collected in the first trimester of pregnancy. These receptors were obtained from a female donor in good health, serving as a control in a pregnancy study. Some clones in this sample may be carry-over from other donors' samples.

V gene TRBV5-6 combines with J gene TRBJ2-5; 7 bases agree with TRBD1. After removal of 0 bases from V and 5 bases from J, the junction contained 7 bases not matched to a gene. This CDR3 has 15 amino acids. Germline V lookup: CDR1 SGHDT, CDR2 YYEEEE. CDR3 region: CASSLGQGSLETQYF. In DNA, the CDR3 is TGTGCCAGCAGCTTGGGACAGGGCAGTCTTGAGACCCAGTACTTC.

The chain couples TRBV6-5 to TRBJ2-7; 10 bases align to TRBD1. The V gene end was trimmed by 5 bases and the J gene end by 4 bases; junction bases not matched to a gene: 8. This CDR3 has 15 amino acids. Looked up from germline, CDR1 is MNHEY and CDR2 is SVGAGI. CDR3 DNA: TGTGCCAGCAGTACCGACCGGGACAGGGGATACGAGCAGTACTTC. It specifies CASSTDRDRGYEQYF.

The J gene is TRBJ2-7, the V gene TRBV9; TRBD2 matches at 9 bases. This CDR3 is built from 15 residues. The germline CDR1 and CDR2 sequences are SGDLS and YYNGEE. The V gene end was trimmed by 2 bases and the J gene end by 2 bases; junction bases not matched to a gene: 5. Here the CDR3 reads CASSVTAGGPYEQYF. CDR3 coding DNA: TGTGCCAGCAGCGTGACGGCGGGAGGGCCCTACGAGCAGTACTTC.

The rearrangement joins TRBV6-5 to TRBJ2-5, with 7 positions matching TRBD1. Per the germline V gene, CDR1 is MNHEY and CDR2 is SVGAGI. The V gene end was trimmed by 11 bases and the J gene end by 5 bases; junction bases not matched to a gene: 8. The CDR3 runs 12 residues. The CDR3 loop reads CAGYRGGETQYF. CDR3 nucleotides: TGTGCCGGCTACAGGGGTGGGGAGACCCAGTACTTC.

The chain recombines TRBV28 with TRBJ1-2; weak D call: TRBD1 (6 bases). The V gene lost 5 bases and the J gene lost 4 bases, with 20 bases spanning the gap. The CDR3 is 16 amino acids. The germline gives CDR1 MDHEN, CDR2 SYDVKM. CDR3 region: CASSPRVWGQSYGYTF. DNA of the CDR3: TGTGCCAGCAGTCCCCGAGTTTGGGGACAAAGCTATGGCTACACCTTC.

The chain links TRBV5-4 to TRBJ2-7; 11 positions match TRBD2. Germline CDR1 SGHNT, CDR2 YYREEE (reference sequence). The CDR3 is 14 amino acids. The V and J ends lost 4 bases and 2 bases, in that order; junction bases with no gene match: 2. In nucleotides, the CDR3 is TGTGCCAGCAGCCTACTAGCGGGAGCCTACGAGCAGTACTTC. This sequence encodes CASSLLAGAYEQYF.

The chain combines TRBV5-6 with TRBJ1-5; D not certain. The CDR3 is made up of 14 amino acids. Trimming pared 1 base from V and 0 bases from J, leaving 5 bases between. Per germline, CDR1 SGHDT and CDR2 YYEEEE. CDR3 loop: CASSLLYSNQPQHF. The CDR3 nucleotides are TGTGCCAGCAGCTTGCTGTATAGCAATCAGCCCCAGCATTTT.

In this sample, this clone turned up a few times. The chain joins TRBV28 to TRBJ2-7; D is undetermined. V was clipped by 7 bases and J by 2 bases, with 12 bases between them. The CDR3 is made up of 13 amino acids. Per germline, CDR1 MDHEN and CDR2 SYDVKM. Here the CDR3 DNA reads TGTGCCAGCACCTTTACCCAGGCCTACGAGCAGTACTTC. Translated, it gives CASTFTQAYEQYF.

CDR3 coding DNA: TGTGCCAGCAGTCCGGCCGGACAGGGTCTCGAGCAGTACTTC. Protein sequence: CASSPAGQGLEQYF. The gene calls are TRBV6-5 and TRBJ2-7, with TRBD1 identical over 8 bases. The germline V gene encodes CDR1 MNHEY and CDR2 SVGAGI. The J segment lost 6 bases and the V segment lost 5 bases, leaving 9 bases of the junction unmatched. CDR3 length equals 14 residues.

The chain employs TRBV18 and TRBJ1-1; D gene ambiguous. Germline-derived CDR1 and CDR2 are KGHSH and LQKENI. This CDR3 has 12 amino acids. Trimming cost V 10 bases and J 2 bases, with 11 bases left between them. Here the CDR3 reads CATGARNTEAFF. Here the CDR3 DNA reads TGTGCCACCGGAGCCAGAAACACTGAAGCTTTCTTT.

The rearrangement uses TRBV6-1 and TRBJ1-3; a possible D gene is TRBD1 (5 bases). The V end lost 8 bases, the J end lost 4 bases, and 15 bases lay between the germline ends. Germline V CDR1 and CDR2: MNHNS, SASEGT. The CDR3 is 14 residues long. CDR3 amino acids: CASGRGYGGNTIYF. CDR3 DNA: TGTGCCAGCGGGCGGGGGTATGGAGGAAACACCATATATTTT.

The chain links TRBV11-2 to TRBJ2-3; D possibly corresponds to TRBD1 (6 bases). CDR1 SGHAT and CDR2 FQNNGV come from the germline V gene. With 7 bases removed from V and 2 bases from J, the gap between germline ends came to 10 bases. The CDR3 is made up of 13 amino acids. The CDR3 region has the DNA TGTGCCAGCATTGGGGGCCCCACAGATACGCAGTATTTT. It is translated as CASIGGPTDTQYF.

V is TRBV11-3 and J is TRBJ2-1, with D maybe TRBD1 (5 bases). The CDR3 loop spans 14 amino acids. Germline V lookup: CDR1 SGHNT, CDR2 YENEEA. Trimming left V 1 base short and J 9 bases short, with 13 bases between. The CDR3 reads CASSLVAGSSEQFF. Written as DNA, the CDR3 is TGTGCCAGCAGCTTAGTCGCAGGGTCATCTGAGCAGTTCTTC.

The chain uses TRBV5-1 and TRBJ1-1, with D unresolved. CDR3 length: 14 residues. V lost 5 bases and J lost 0, with 11 bases in between. The germline CDR1 and CDR2 sequences are SGHRS and YFSETQ. The CDR3 is CASRASFMNTEAFF. The CDR3 nucleotides read TGCGCCAGCAGAGCTAGCTTCATGAACACTGAAGCTTTCTTT.

CDR3 region: CASSLSRRGTEAFF. DNA of the CDR3: TGTGCCAGCAGCTTGTCCCGCCGCGGAACTGAAGCTTTCTTT. This chain uses TRBV11-2 with TRBJ1-1; D not certain. This CDR3 contains 14 residues. Trimming left V 3 bases short and J 5 bases short, with 13 bases between. Germline V gives CDR1 SGHAT, CDR2 FQNNGV.

The V and J genes are TRBV27 and TRBJ2-7; 11 bases align to TRBD2. The V and J ends lost 7 bases and 6 bases, in that order; junction bases with no gene match: 8. CDR3 length equals 14 residues. Germline V gene lookup returns CDR1 MNHEY and CDR2 SMNVEV (reference sequence). The CDR3: CASNTLAGVSEQYF. Written as DNA, the CDR3 is TGTGCCAGCAACACACTAGCGGGAGTTTCCGAGCAGTACTTC.

The chain combines TRBV7-6 with TRBJ1-3; 8 bases are shared with TRBD1. The CDR3 runs to 18 residues. Germline loops: CDR1 SGHVS, CDR2 FNYEAQ. V lost 5 bases and J lost 4; bases outside the gene matches: 16. This CDR3 is CASSQTLGMTGVGNTIYF. CDR3 nucleotides: TGTGCCAGCAGCCAAACTCTCGGAATGACAGGGGTGGGAAACACCATATATTTT.

The V and J genes are TRBV6-1 and TRBJ2-7, with 13 bases aligning to TRBD2. CDR1 and CDR2 (germline): MNHNS, SASEGT. After removal of 3 bases from V and 1 base from J, the junction contained 0 bases not matched to a gene. This CDR3 has 15 residues. The CDR3 bases are TGTGCCAGCAGTGAGACTAGCGGGGGGTCCTACGAGCAGTACTTC. Translated: CASSETSGGSYEQYF.

The genes are TRBV10-3 and TRBJ1-6, with 8 bases matching TRBD1. The CDR3 sequence is 16 residues long. The V gene's germline CDR1 is ENHRY and CDR2 SYGVKD. V trimming: 0 bases; J trimming: 5 bases; junction bases outside the gene matches: 3. The chain's CDR3 is CAISESPDRDNSPLHF. The DNA of the CDR3 is TGTGCCATCAGTGAGTCTCCGGACAGGGATAATTCACCCCTCCACTTT.

This clone has more than one count but fewer than ten. The chain carries TRBV5-1 and TRBJ1-4, with a weak D call TRBD1 (6 bases). V was trimmed by 4 bases and J by 3 bases, leaving 16 bases between them. Germline V CDR1 and CDR2: SGHRS, YFSETQ. The length of the CDR3 is 16 residues. The CDR3 DNA reads as TGCGCCAGCAGCCCTGGGGGGGGGCTGGCTAATGAAAAACTGTTTTTT. Translating gives CASSPGGGLANEKLFF.

The chain links TRBV28 to TRBJ2-3, with 9 nucleotides matching TRBD1. V dropped 6 bases and J dropped 2; count of bases not matched to a gene: 9. The CDR3 runs 16 residues. CDR1 and CDR2 from the germline V gene are MDHEN and SYDVKM. CDR3 coding DNA: TGTGCCAGCAGCATCCGGGACAGGGCGTCCACAGATACGCAGTATTTT. Amino acids: CASSIRDRASTDTQYF. The variable domain in full, with the rest retrieved from reference TRBV28 and TRBJ2-3, is DVKVTQSSRYLVKRTGEKVFLECVQDMDHENMFWYRQDPGLGLRLIYFSYDVKMKEKGDIPEGYSVSREKKERFSLILESASTNQTSMYLCASSIRDRASTDTQYFGPGTRLTVL.

V and J are TRBV7-8 and TRBJ2-3, with TRBD2 matching 9 bases. Germline V lookup: CDR1 SGHVS, CDR2 FQNEAQ. Trimming removed 6 bases from V and 3 bases from J; junction bases left unmatched: 4. This CDR3 is built from 14 residues. The CDR3 DNA reads as TGTGCCAGCAGGAGACTAGCGGTAACAGATACGCAGTATTTT. This encodes CASRRLAVTDTQYF.

This clone was picked up one time. The gene calls are TRBV15 and TRBJ2-7; 7 nucleotides agree with TRBD2. Germline CDR1 is LNHNV and CDR2 is YYDKDF (reference sequence). J was trimmed by 0 bases and V by 5 bases; bases with no gene match: 7. The CDR3 sequence is 15 residues long. This chain's CDR3 is CATSPERGSSYEQYF. The CDR3 bases are TGTGCCACCAGCCCGGAGCGGGGAAGCTCCTACGAGCAGTACTTC. The entire variable domain, with the rest obtained from reference TRBV15 and TRBJ2-7, is as follows: DAMVIQNPRYQVTQFGKPVTLSCSQTLNHNVMYWYQQKSSQAPKLLFHYYDKDFNNEADTPDNFQSRRPNTSFCFLDIRSPGLGDTAMYLCATSPERGSSYEQYFGPGTRLTVT.

The gene calls are TRBV11-2 and TRBJ1-2; no reliable D call. The CDR3 has 16 residues. The V gene's germline CDR1 is SGHAT and CDR2 FQNNGV. Trimming left V 1 base short and J 3 bases short, with 15 bases between. CDR3 in amino acids: CASSLVPWPGDYGYTF. As DNA, the CDR3 is TGTGCCAGCAGCTTAGTCCCCTGGCCGGGAGACTATGGCTACACCTTC. The variable domain in full, with the rest retrieved from reference TRBV11-2 and TRBJ1-2, is EAGVAQSPRYKIIEKRQSVAFWCNPISGHATLYWYQQILGQGPKLLIQFQNNGVVDDSQLPKDRFSAERLKGVDSTLKIQPAKLEDSAVYLCASSLVPWPGDYGYTFGSGTRLTVV.

The chain combines TRBV27 with TRBJ1-1, with 10 bases identical to TRBD1. The ends lost 4 bases at V and 1 base at J; junction bases unmatched: 0. Germline CDR1 is MNHEY and CDR2 is SMNVEV (reference sequence). The CDR3 totals 14 residues. The CDR3 DNA follows: TGTGCCAGCAGTTGGACAGGGGGGAACACTGAAGCTTTCTTT. Its protein product is CASSWTGGNTEAFF.

The CDR3 region is CASSLRDYINTGELFF. The CDR3 DNA reads TGTGCCAGTAGTCTCCGGGACTATATCAACACCGGGGAGCTGTTTTTT. The V and J genes are TRBV19 and TRBJ2-2; the match to TRBD2 covers 7 bases. There are 16 residues in the CDR3. J gave up 2 bases and V 5 bases, and 8 bases lay outside the gene matches. CDR1 and CDR2 from the germline V gene are LNHDA and SQIVND (reference sequence).

J is TRBJ1-1 and V is TRBV6-1; TRBD1 matches at 8 bases. The CDR3 sequence is 13 residues long. Germline loops: CDR1 MNHNS, CDR2 SASEGT. J was trimmed by 7 bases and V by 7 bases; bases with no gene match: 8. CDR3 sequence (DNA): TGTGCCAGCATTCGACAGGGGTGGAATGAAGCTTTCTTT. This encodes CASIRQGWNEAFF.

The CDR3 DNA sequence: TGTGCCAGCAGTACTGGACAGGGATGGTACGAGCAGTACTTC. This gives the protein CASSTGQGWYEQYF. The J gene is TRBJ2-7, the V gene TRBV28; 8 bases fit TRBD1. Germline loops: CDR1 MDHEN, CDR2 SYDVKM. This CDR3 comprises 14 residues. V was pared by 5 bases and J by 4 bases, with 7 bases of the junction left unmatched.

This clone was seen just once. The J gene is TRBJ1-3, the V gene TRBV28; 7 nucleotides match TRBD1. Germline loops: CDR1 MDHEN, CDR2 SYDVKM. J lost 2 bases, V lost 11 bases, and 6 bases had no gene match. The CDR3 length is 13 residues. CDR3 nucleotide sequence: TGTGCCTCTAGGGGGCCTCCTGGAAACACCATATATTTT. Its translation is CASRGPPGNTIYF.

V usage is TRBV6-5 and J usage is TRBJ2-7; no definite D call. Trimming took 5 bases from V and 1 from J, leaving 15 bases between them. This CDR3 is 15 amino acids long. Germline lookup yields CDR1 MNHEY and CDR2 SVGAGI. CDR3 loop: CASSRRHGRSYEQYF. The CDR3 DNA sequence: TGTGCCAGCAGTCGACGACATGGCCGATCCTACGAGCAGTACTTC.